The rows below give T cell receptor beta chains drawn from one sample of a study of EBV T-cell therapy then PD-1 blockade in nasopharyngeal carcinoma. No antigen has been identified for these receptors. Method: immunoSEQ multiplex PCR; TCRdb's copy keeps in-frame clones and lacks some. The sample yields fewer than 20,000 clones, over 70% seen once. Sequences were derived from CD8+ T cells from blood, sampled at day 0 from a patient whose treatment included autologous EBV-specific T cells and nivolumab. The receptors were sampled from a man aged 35 to 55 with nasopharyngeal carcinoma. Each CDR3 is given with its conserved first and last residue. Each record gives: J gene, clone size, D gene, V gene, CDR3 DNA, CDR3 protein. A D gene is named only where the DNA matches it firmly. Only part of the rows carry a size: once, few, many, or a class if the clone is expanded.

j_gene: TRBJ2-4; abundance: .; d_gene: TRBD2; v_gene: TRBV7-3; CDR3nt: TGTGCCAGCAGCCCCATTTCAGGACTAGCGGGGGTCCCCTTAGCCAAAAACATTCAGTACTTC; CDR3aa: CASSPISGLAGVPLAKNIQYF
j_gene: TRBJ1-2; abundance: .; d_gene: .; v_gene: TRBV30; CDR3nt: TGTGCCTGGAGTGTCTACAGGTCTGGCTACACCTTC; CDR3aa: CAWSVYRSGYTF
j_gene: TRBJ2-1; abundance: .; d_gene: .; v_gene: TRBV4-1; CDR3nt: TGCGCCAGCAGCGAAGGTATAGGGTTCTCCTACAATGAGCAGTTCTTC; CDR3aa: CASSEGIGFSYNEQFF
j_gene: TRBJ1-4; abundance: .; d_gene: .; v_gene: TRBV4-3; CDR3nt: TGCGCCAGCAGCCAAGACGGGTCGGGGAATGAAAAACTGTTTTTT; CDR3aa: CASSQDGSGNEKLFF
j_gene: TRBJ2-2; abundance: few; d_gene: .; v_gene: TRBV2; CDR3nt: TGTGCCAGCAGTGGTCTGGCAGTGAACACCGGGGAGCTGTTTTTT; CDR3aa: CASSGLAVNTGELFF
j_gene: TRBJ2-7; abundance: .; d_gene: .; v_gene: TRBV5-8; CDR3nt: TGTGCCAGCAGCTTGGCAGGTCCGAACTACGAGCAGTACTTC; CDR3aa: CASSLAGPNYEQYF
j_gene: TRBJ2-2; abundance: once; d_gene: TRBD2; v_gene: TRBV27; CDR3nt: TGTGCCAGCAGTTTTTCCGGGGGGGCTTCCGGGGAGCTGTTTTTT; CDR3aa: CASSFSGGASGELFF
j_gene: TRBJ2-1; abundance: once; d_gene: .; v_gene: TRBV7-7; CDR3nt: TGTGCCAGCAGCTTATCTATGTACAATGAGCAGTTCTTC; CDR3aa: CASSLSMYNEQFF
j_gene: TRBJ1-4; abundance: .; d_gene: TRBD1; v_gene: TRBV2; CDR3nt: TGTGCCAGCAGAGCTACAGGGGGGAAGACTAATGAAAAACTGTTTTTT; CDR3aa: CASRATGGKTNEKLFF
j_gene: TRBJ1-5; abundance: large; d_gene: .; v_gene: TRBV27; CDR3nt: TGTGCCAGCAGTTTTTTTGGGGGAAGCTTTCACCAGCCCCAGCATTTT; CDR3aa: CASSFFGGSFHQPQHF
j_gene: TRBJ2-2; abundance: .; d_gene: TRBD1; v_gene: TRBV13; CDR3nt: TGTGCCAGCAACTCCGTCCGGGACAGGGGGCTGGTCGGGGAGCTGTTTTTT; CDR3aa: CASNSVRDRGLVGELFF
j_gene: TRBJ2-7; abundance: .; d_gene: .; v_gene: TRBV25-1; CDR3nt: TGTGCCAGCAGTGATCAGGGCTACGAGCAGTACTTC; CDR3aa: CASSDQGYEQYF
j_gene: TRBJ2-5; abundance: .; d_gene: .; v_gene: TRBV6-5; CDR3nt: TGTGCCAGCAGCCGTTTTGGACTAAATACAGAGACCCAGTACTTC; CDR3aa: CASSRFGLNTETQYF
j_gene: TRBJ2-7; abundance: .; d_gene: .; v_gene: TRBV6-1; CDR3nt: TGTGCCAGTAGTGAATGGATGGGCAGAAACTACGAGCAGTACTTC; CDR3aa: CASSEWMGRNYEQYF
j_gene: TRBJ1-3; abundance: few; d_gene: .; v_gene: TRBV5-4; CDR3nt: TGTGCCAGCAGCTTGTCAGGGACTGGAAACACCATATATTTT; CDR3aa: CASSLSGTGNTIYF
j_gene: TRBJ2-5; abundance: .; d_gene: .; v_gene: TRBV13; CDR3nt: TGTGCCAGCAGCTTAGGTTTTCGGATCGAGACCCAGTACTTC; CDR3aa: CASSLGFRIETQYF
j_gene: TRBJ2-1; abundance: .; d_gene: .; v_gene: TRBV27; CDR3nt: TGTGCCAGCGTCGGGGCAAGCTCCTACAATGAGCAGTTCTTC; CDR3aa: CASVGASSYNEQFF